The T cell receptor beta chain described here comes from a study of OX40 agonist ivuxolimab in advanced cancers. The study in broad terms: Ivuxolimab, which targeted the costimulatory receptor OX40 (CD134), was an agonistic, fully human IgG2 monoclonal antibody. Intravenous ivuxolimab was administered to patients every 2 weeks at six dose levels: 0.01, 0.1, 0.3, 1.5, 3 and 10 mg/kg. Among the roughly 50 dose-escalation patients, around 19 had hepatocellular carcinoma, 15 melanoma, 9 renal cell carcinoma and 9 head and neck cancer. A male proportion of nearly 85% and a mean age of about 60 years, ranging from roughly 20 to 80, were recorded for the dose-escalation cohort. Prior anti-PD-1, anti-PD-L1 or anti-CTLA-4 therapy was permitted, and checkpoint inhibitors had been received by 40% to 50% of dose-escalation patients. Partial responses occurred in three dose-escalation patients: two with cutaneous melanoma and one with hepatocellular carcinoma. The point of sequencing TCRbeta in the periphery was to test whether ivuxolimab changed TCR sequence diversity and drove clonal T-cell expansion. The monotherapy dose-escalation portion (N ≈ 50 patients) of the phase I ivuxolimab trial is reported in the paper.

Genomic DNA was isolated from the sorted cells so that the TCRbeta CDR3 region could be sequenced. The immunoSEQ Assay was used to sequence the TCRbeta CDR3 regions. The source is immuneACCESS, and TCRdb retained only in-frame sequences with V and J called. Part of the clones is not carried over; for the studies checked, unresolved V genes explain less than half of this, and the remainder is unexplained. Present in this sample are 100,000 to 120,000 clones, approximately 90% of which were seen just once. The ten largest make up around 0.61% of the sample. Concerning this clone: The antigen this receptor binds is unknown. No base quality values were provided; no much bigger clone lies one nucleotide off.

Results the study describes overall, beyond this receptor: At doses from 0.1 to 3.0 mg/kg, clonal expansion was seen in both CD4+ and CD8+ blood T cells between baseline and week 6. After ivuxolimab, more expanded clones were found on average in CD8+ T cells than in CD4+ T cells. The antigen specificity of the peripheral T cells that underwent clonal expansion was not determined. In the 0.1-3.0 mg/kg groups, partial responders were among the patients with the lowest normalized peripheral clonal expansion, particularly in CD8+ T cells. Low levels of normalized T-cell clonal expansion were also shown by some nonresponding patients.

The trial excluded patients who had a history of autoimmune disease or were on systemic immunosuppression. Peripheral blood for TCR sequencing was collected from all dose cohorts at baseline, on cycle 4 day 1, and on cycle 7 day 1. The samples were taken from a phase I, first-in-human, multicenter, open-label dose-escalation trial of ivuxolimab. Adults with locally advanced or metastatic melanoma, renal cell, hepatocellular, or head and neck squamous cell carcinoma were enrolled in the trial. Before TCR sequencing, CD4+ T cells and CD8+ T cells from peripheral blood were sorted into separate populations. Source: CD4+ or CD8+ T cells sorted from blood, taken in a trial of the OX40 agonist ivuxolimab. This clonotype was obtained from an adult with an advanced solid tumor such as melanoma, head and neck, liver or kidney cancer.

The nucleotide sequence is given as TGTGCCAGCAGCTTAGGGCCGGACAGGAGAGCGAATAATTCACCCCTCCACTTT. Translated, this gives CASSLGPDRRANNSPLHF. The sequence is built from TRBV7-8 and TRBJ1-6; the junction holds 7 bases that match TRBD1. From the cysteine up to the phenylalanine, the CDR3 has a length of 18 residues. The sequence is cut down to CDR3 DNA, 54 bases in frame from base 1. As encoded in the germline V gene, CDR1 is SGHVS while CDR2 is FQNEAQ. Trimmed from V: 1 base; trimmed from J: 5 bases; junction bases lacking a gene match: 11.